One and the same sample provided the 27 T cell receptor beta chains below, sequenced in a study of early stage breast cancer tumors. The protocol was immunoSEQ multiplex PCR, while the TCRdb copy is restricted to in-frame clones and leaves out a portion. The sample lists around 28,000 clones; 72% were seen once. Input material: blood. These receptors were taken from a person in their fifties with breast cancer.

The chain is built from TRBV29-1 and TRBJ1-1, with TRBD1 matching 7 bases. CDR3 length: 13 amino acids. After removal of 6 bases from V and 7 bases from J, the junction contained 11 bases not matched to a gene. Germline V gene data show CDR1 as SQVTM and CDR2 as ANQGSEA. CDR3 sequence reads: CSVRRSRDSEAFF. Here the CDR3 DNA reads TGCAGCGTCCGGAGGTCCCGGGACAGTGAAGCTTTCTTT.

This chain uses TRBV7-6 with TRBJ2-6; D remains ambiguous. Germline V gives CDR1 SGHVS, CDR2 FNYEAQ. V lost 1 base and J lost 1, with 8 bases in between. CDR3 length equals 16 residues. The CDR3 here is CASSLVAPSGANVLTF. The CDR3 region has the DNA TGTGCCAGCAGCTTAGTGGCCCCGTCTGGGGCCAACGTCCTGACTTTC.

The chain recombines TRBV18 with TRBJ1-1, with a possible D match to TRBD1 (6 bases). CDR1 is KGHSH, CDR2 LQKENI, per germline. Trimming removed 2 bases at V and 4 bases at J, with 14 bases between. The CDR3 is made up of 15 amino acids. The CDR3 protein is CASSPNWGQGTEAFF. Written as DNA, the CDR3 is TGTGCCAGCTCACCAAACTGGGGGCAGGGCACTGAAGCTTTCTTT.

Concerning this clone itself: A read error may produce the germline difference seen at one junction end. The chain couples TRBV7-7 to TRBJ2-1, with TRBD2 matching 11 bases. Germline values: CDR1 SSHAT, CDR2 FNYEAQ (reference sequence). The CDR3 runs 15 residues. The CDR3 bases are TGTGCTAGCAGTTCCGATAGCGGGAGGGTAAATGAGCAGTTCTTC. It yields the protein CASSSDSGRVNEQFF.

The rearrangement links TRBV5-5 to TRBJ1-4; D might be TRBD1 (5 bases). The length of the CDR3 is 16 residues. Looked up from germline, CDR1 is SGHKS and CDR2 is YYEKEE (reference sequence). V dropped 2 bases and J dropped 4 bases, with 15 bases sitting between them. CDR3 protein: CASSFFSQGYNEKLFF. The CDR3 bases are TGTGCCAGCAGCTTCTTCAGCCAGGGTTATAATGAAAAACTGTTTTTT.

V usage is TRBV6-5 and J usage is TRBJ2-1; unclear D gene. The V gene lost 5 bases and the J gene lost 2 bases, with 13 bases spanning the gap. Germline CDR1 reads MNHEY; CDR2 reads SVGAGI. This CDR3 region has 15 residues. The CDR3 region has the DNA TGTGCCAGCAGTCCCGACGTCGTGACCTACAATGAGCAGTTCTTC. Encoded protein: CASSPDVVTYNEQFF.

This clone was seen a few times. The V gene is TRBV25-1, the J gene TRBJ1-1; D remains unclear. Trimming took 5 bases from V and 3 from J, leaving 13 bases between them. This CDR3 has 14 residues. Germline V gene lookup returns CDR1 MGHDK and CDR2 SYGVNS. CDR3 loop: CASSYHGRDTEAFF. The CDR3 coding sequence is TGTGCCAGCAGTTACCATGGAAGGGACACTGAAGCTTTCTTT.

The chain uses TRBV9 and TRBJ2-3, with no clear D. Trimming stripped 0 bases from V and 1 base from J, with 0 bases between. Germline V gives CDR1 SGDLS, CDR2 YYNGEE. There are 12 residues in the CDR3. The CDR3 reads CASSVGTDTQYF. As DNA, the CDR3 is TGTGCCAGCAGCGTAGGCACAGATACGCAGTATTTT. The complete variable domain, with remaining parts taken from reference TRBV9 and TRBJ2-3, reads DSGVTQTPKHLITATGQRVTLRCSPRSGDLSVYWYQQSLDQGLQFLIQYYNGEERAKGNILERFSAQQFPDLHSELNLSSLELGDSALYFCASSVGTDTQYFGPGTRLTVL.

The rearrangement links TRBV27 to TRBJ2-3, with 7 bases identical to TRBD1. The CDR3 length is 17 residues. V was pared by 4 bases and J by 1 base, with 11 bases of the junction left unmatched. Germline CDR1 and CDR2: MNHEY and SMNVEV (reference sequence). The CDR3 nucleotides read TGTGCCAGCAGTTATGGGACAGTCCAAAGGGGCACAGATACGCAGTATTTT. As protein: CASSYGTVQRGTDTQYF.

Concerning this clone: This specimen includes other DNA sequences encoding the same CDR3. This chain connects TRBV9 to TRBJ2-7; the D gene is possibly TRBD1 (6 bases). CDR1 and CDR2 (germline): SGDLS, YYNGEE. The CDR3 is 13 residues long. The ends were cut back, 4 bases at V and 1 base at J, with 9 bases in the middle. CDR3 residues: CASSLGQSYEQYF. CDR3 sequence (DNA): TGTGCCAGCAGCCTCGGACAGTCCTACGAGCAGTACTTC.

The chain joins TRBV27 to TRBJ1-6; no clear D. Per the germline V gene, CDR1 is MNHEY and CDR2 is SMNVEV (reference sequence). V was cut by 6 bases and J by 9 bases, with 9 bases left in between. This CDR3 contains 12 residues. The CDR3 sequence is CASRVGSSPLHF. The DNA for the CDR3 is TGTGCCAGCAGAGTAGGGAGTTCACCCCTCCACTTT.

This clone came up a few times. The chain recombines TRBV30 with TRBJ1-1; D uncertain. Deletions cut 2 bases from V and 0 bases from J, with 7 bases between. This CDR3 has 13 amino acids. CDR1 and CDR2 from the germline V gene are GTSNPN and SVGIG (reference sequence). CDR3 DNA: TGTGCCTGGAGTACGGACGTGAACACTGAAGCTTTCTTT. Its translation: CAWSTDVNTEAFF. Full variable domain (remainder filled in from reference TRBV30 and TRBJ1-1): SQTIHQWPATLVQPVGSPLSLECTVEGTSNPNLYWYRQAAGRGLQLLFYSVGIGQISSEVPQNLSASRPQDRQFILSSKKLLLSDSGFYLCAWSTDVNTEAFFGQGTRLTVV.

This chain links TRBV6-1 with TRBJ2-5; D gene ambiguous. V lost 1 base and J 5 bases, leaving 11 bases between the germline ends. The CDR3 consists of 14 residues. Germline CDR1 MNHNS, CDR2 SASEGT. CDR3: CASSEESPTETQYF. The CDR3 DNA is TGTGCCAGCAGTGAAGAGAGCCCCACGGAGACCCAGTACTTC.

The rearrangement links TRBV7-3 to TRBJ2-3, with 16 nucleotides matching TRBD2. This CDR3 comprises 17 residues. CDR1 and CDR2 from the germline V gene are SGHTA and FQGTGA. The V segment lost 5 bases and the J segment 2 bases; nucleotides outside the gene matches: 4. The CDR3 loop reads CASSRGLAGGTTDTQYF. CDR3 nucleotide sequence: TGTGCCAGCAGCCGGGGACTAGCGGGAGGGACCACAGATACGCAGTATTTT.

The V call is TRBV6-1, the J call TRBJ1-3; D might be TRBD1 (5 bases). Germline assignment: CDR1 MNHNS and CDR2 SASEGT. V was pared by 4 bases and J by 4 bases, with 8 bases between. This CDR3 region has 13 residues. The CDR3 region has the DNA TGTGCCAGCAGTGTCGGGGGGGGAAACACCATATATTTT. Protein product: CASSVGGGNTIYF.

This clone was detected ten times or more. This CDR3 reads CARSERPGQGKHTGELFF. The CDR3 DNA sequence: TGTGCCAGAAGCGAACGGCCGGGACAGGGGAAACACACCGGGGAGCTGTTTTTT. This chain joins TRBV5-3 and TRBJ2-2; TRBD1 matches 10 bases. TRBV5-3 is an ORF; its function is uncertain. The CDR3 extends over 18 amino acids. Unmatched junction bases numbered 12, after V lost 4 bases and J lost 3 bases.

The V and J genes are TRBV11-3 and TRBJ1-2, with D hard to call. Trimming took 0 bases from V and 0 from J, leaving 11 bases between them. Germline CDR1 is SGHNT and CDR2 is YENEEA. The CDR3 consists of 16 residues. As DNA, the CDR3 is TGTGCCAGCAGCTTAGAGGGCAGAATGTCTAACTATGGCTACACCTTC. It specifies CASSLEGRMSNYGYTF.

J is TRBJ1-1 and V is TRBV5-6; 7 nucleotides line up with TRBD1. V trimming: 2 bases; J trimming: 1 base; junction bases outside the gene matches: 11. This CDR3 has 17 residues. Germline CDR1 is SGHDT and CDR2 is YYEEEE. The CDR3 DNA reads as TGTGCCAGCAGCTTAAGGTCGTGGGACAGAACGAACACTGAAGCTTTCTTT. As protein: CASSLRSWDRTNTEAFF.

This clone was detected a few times. The chain recombines TRBV6-5 with TRBJ1-2; TRBD1 might be the D (5 bases). CDR1 and CDR2 from the germline V gene are MNHEY and SVGAGI. V lost 4 bases and J 4 bases, leaving 19 bases between the germline ends. This CDR3 is 16 amino acids long. This chain's CDR3 is CASSSTARGGGYGYTF. In nucleotides, the CDR3 is TGTGCCAGCAGTTCCACAGCGCGGGGCGGCGGCTATGGCTACACCTTC.

This chain joins TRBV7-3 and TRBJ2-1; 11 bases are shared with TRBD2. CDR3 length equals 16 residues. J was trimmed by 7 bases and V by 1 base; bases with no gene match: 6. Looked up from germline, CDR1 is SGHTA and CDR2 is FQGTGA. The CDR3: CASSLIAGGPLNEQFF. The CDR3 DNA reads TGTGCCAGCAGCTTAATAGCGGGAGGGCCCTTGAATGAGCAGTTCTTC.

This clone was picked up a small number of times. This sequence joins TRBV30 and TRBJ1-1, with 7 bases identical to TRBD1. The CDR3 runs to 15 residues. Trimming cost V 3 bases and J 1 base; bases outside gene matches: 8. CDR1 is GTSNPN and CDR2 is SVGIG in the germline V gene (reference sequence). The CDR3 DNA sequence: TGTGCCTGGAGAGCTAGGGGACAGCAGAACACTGAAGCTTTCTTT. This encodes CAWRARGQQNTEAFF.

The CDR3 bases are TGTGCCAGTAGTTGGTATACTGAAGCTTTCTTT. Its translation: CASSWYTEAFF. The genes are TRBV19 and TRBJ1-1; D is unclear. V was trimmed by 5 bases and J by 5 bases, leaving 6 bases between them. Germline lookup yields CDR1 LNHDA and CDR2 SQIVND (reference sequence). The CDR3 extends over 11 amino acids.

The chain couples TRBV18 to TRBJ2-1, with 14 bases fitting TRBD2. The CDR3 is 16 amino acids. V shed 3 bases, J shed 8 bases, and the junction held 6 bases outside the gene matches. CDR1 is KGHSH and CDR2 is LQKENI in the germline V gene. CDR3 sequence: CASSPPGLAGEDEQFF. The CDR3 nucleotides are TGTGCCAGCTCACCGCCGGGACTAGCGGGAGAAGATGAGCAGTTCTTC. The whole variable domain, remainder taken from reference TRBV18 and TRBJ2-1, is NAGVMQNPRHLVRRRGQEARLRCSPMKGHSHVYWYRQLPEEGLKFMVYLQKENIIDESGMPKERFSAEFPKEGPSILRIQQVVRGDSAAYFCASSPPGLAGEDEQFFGPGTRLTVL.

V usage is TRBV6-5 and J usage is TRBJ1-1; 9 bases are a match to TRBD1. Germline V lookup: CDR1 MNHEY, CDR2 SVGAGI. After removal of 4 bases from V and 5 bases from J, the junction contained 8 bases not matched to a gene. The CDR3 totals 15 residues. The CDR3, as DNA: TGTGCCAGCAGTTTGGGACAGGGATTTAGGACTGAAGCTTTCTTT. Its protein is CASSLGQGFRTEAFF.

V is TRBV4-2 and J is TRBJ1-2; possible D gene TRBD1, 6 bases. Germline loops: CDR1 LGHNA, CDR2 YNFKEQ. V was cut by 1 base and J by 4 bases, with 10 bases left in between. The length of the CDR3 is 14 residues. CDR3 nucleotides: TGTGCCAGCAGCCAAGGTCGGGGGGCCTATGGCTACACCTTC. Translating it yields CASSQGRGAYGYTF.

The gene calls are TRBV6-5 and TRBJ2-7, with D unresolved. The CDR3 runs 14 residues. V was pared by 2 bases and J by 7 bases, with 15 bases between. CDR1 MNHEY and CDR2 SVGAGI come from the germline V gene. Here the CDR3 DNA reads TGTGCCAGCAGTTACGCCGGTGCGAGATGGGAGCAGTACTTC. Amino acids: CASSYAGARWEQYF.

This clone has only a few counts. The J gene is TRBJ1-5, the V gene TRBV7-2, with D unresolved. V was clipped by 1 base and J by 4 bases, with 11 bases between them. Germline lookup yields CDR1 SGHTA and CDR2 FQGNSA. The CDR3 has 15 residues. CDR3: CASSLEVSSNQPQHF. Written as DNA, the CDR3 is TGTGCCAGCAGCTTAGAGGTGTCCTCGAATCAGCCCCAGCATTTT. Complete variable domain (other parts from reference TRBV7-2 and TRBJ1-5): GAGVSQSPSNKVTEKGKDVELRCDPISGHTALYWYRQSLGQGLEFLIYFQGNSAPDKSGLPSDRFSAERTGGSVSTLTIQRTQQEDSAVYLCASSLEVSSNQPQHFGDGTRLSIL.